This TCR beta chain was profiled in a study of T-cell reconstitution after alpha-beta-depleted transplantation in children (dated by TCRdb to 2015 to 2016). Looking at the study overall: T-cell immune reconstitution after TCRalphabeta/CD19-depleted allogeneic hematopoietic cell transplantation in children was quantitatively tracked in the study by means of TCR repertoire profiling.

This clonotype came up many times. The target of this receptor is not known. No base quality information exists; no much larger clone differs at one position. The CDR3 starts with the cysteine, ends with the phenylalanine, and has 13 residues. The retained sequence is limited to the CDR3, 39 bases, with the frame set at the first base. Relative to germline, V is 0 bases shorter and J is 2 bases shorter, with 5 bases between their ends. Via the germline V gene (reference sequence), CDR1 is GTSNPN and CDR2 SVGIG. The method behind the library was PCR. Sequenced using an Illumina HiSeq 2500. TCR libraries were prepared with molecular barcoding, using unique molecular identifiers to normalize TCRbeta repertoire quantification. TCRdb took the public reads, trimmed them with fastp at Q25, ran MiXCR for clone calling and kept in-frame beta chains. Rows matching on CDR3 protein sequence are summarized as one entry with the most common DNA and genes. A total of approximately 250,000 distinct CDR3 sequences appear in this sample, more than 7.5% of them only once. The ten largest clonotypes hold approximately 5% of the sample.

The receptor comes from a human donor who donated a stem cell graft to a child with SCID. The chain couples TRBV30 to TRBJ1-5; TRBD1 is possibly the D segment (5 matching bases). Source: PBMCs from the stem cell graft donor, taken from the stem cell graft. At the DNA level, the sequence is TGTGCCTGGAGTGTGGGGCGCAATCAGCCCCAGCATTTT. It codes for CAWSVGRNQPQHF.